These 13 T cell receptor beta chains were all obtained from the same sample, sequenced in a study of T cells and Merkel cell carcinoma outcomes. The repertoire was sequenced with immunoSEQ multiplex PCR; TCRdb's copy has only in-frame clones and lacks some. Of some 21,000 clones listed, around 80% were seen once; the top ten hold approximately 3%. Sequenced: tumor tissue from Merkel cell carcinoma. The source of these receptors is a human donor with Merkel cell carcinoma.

CDR3 sequence: CASSLLLGGYQETQYF. In nucleotides, the CDR3 is TGTGCCAGCAGCCTCCTTCTAGGAGGGTACCAAGAGACCCAGTACTTC. The rearrangement links TRBV21-1 to TRBJ2-5; the listed D gene, TRBD2, was not tested against the DNA. TRBV21-1 is classified as a pseudogene. This CDR3 has 16 residues.

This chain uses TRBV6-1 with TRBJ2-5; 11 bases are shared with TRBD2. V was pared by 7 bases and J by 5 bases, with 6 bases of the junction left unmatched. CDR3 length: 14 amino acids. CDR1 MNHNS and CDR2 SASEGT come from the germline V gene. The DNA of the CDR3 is TGTGCCAGCACGCCTAGCGGGAGGAGGGAGACCCAGTACTTC. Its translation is CASTPSGRRETQYF.

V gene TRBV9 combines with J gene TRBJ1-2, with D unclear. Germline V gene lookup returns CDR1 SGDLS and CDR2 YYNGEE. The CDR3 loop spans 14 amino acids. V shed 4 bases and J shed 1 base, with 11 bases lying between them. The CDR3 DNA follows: TGTGCCAGCAGCTCGACCGGGATTAACTATGGCTACACCTTC. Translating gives CASSSTGINYGYTF.

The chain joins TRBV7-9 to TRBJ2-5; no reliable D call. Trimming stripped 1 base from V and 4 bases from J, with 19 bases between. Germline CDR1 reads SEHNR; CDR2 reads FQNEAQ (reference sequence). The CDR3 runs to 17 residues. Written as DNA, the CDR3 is TGTGCCAGCAGCTTAGGGGTGACTGCCCTTGTGGGAGAGACCCAGTACTTC. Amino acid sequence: CASSLGVTALVGETQYF.

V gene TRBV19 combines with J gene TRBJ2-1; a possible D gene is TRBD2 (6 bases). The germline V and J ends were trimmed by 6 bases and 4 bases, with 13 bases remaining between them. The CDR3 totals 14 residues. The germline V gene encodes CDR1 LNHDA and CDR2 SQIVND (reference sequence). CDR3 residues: CASSAIGGYNEQFF. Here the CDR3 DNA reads TGTGCCAGTAGCGCTATCGGGGGATACAATGAGCAGTTCTTC.

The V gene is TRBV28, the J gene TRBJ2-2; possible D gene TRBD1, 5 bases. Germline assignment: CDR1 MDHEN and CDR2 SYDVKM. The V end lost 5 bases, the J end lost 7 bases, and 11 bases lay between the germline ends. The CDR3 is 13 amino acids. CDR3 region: CASSHQGGGELFF. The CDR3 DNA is TGTGCCAGCAGTCATCAGGGTGGCGGGGAGCTGTTTTTT.

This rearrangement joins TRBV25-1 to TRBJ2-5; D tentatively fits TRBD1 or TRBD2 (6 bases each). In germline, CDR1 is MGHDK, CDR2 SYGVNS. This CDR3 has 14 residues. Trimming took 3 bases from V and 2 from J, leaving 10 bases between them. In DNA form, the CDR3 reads TGTGCCAGCAGTGACCAGGGGAGGCAAGAGACCCAGTACTTC. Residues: CASSDQGRQETQYF. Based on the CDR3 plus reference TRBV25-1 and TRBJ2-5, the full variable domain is EADIYQTPRYLVIGTGKKITLECSQTMGHDKMYWYQQDPGMELHLIHYSYGVNSTEKGDLSSESTVSRIRTEHFPLTLESARPSHTSQYLCASSDQGRQETQYFGPGTRLLVL.

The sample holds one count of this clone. As DNA, the CDR3 is TGTGCCAGCAGCTTCAACAGGGTCCCAGATACGCAGTATTTT. Translating it yields CASSFNRVPDTQYF. The chain has TRBV5-4 and TRBJ2-3; weak D call: TRBD1 (6 bases). Germline V gene lookup returns CDR1 SGHNT and CDR2 YYREEE (reference sequence). Trimming removed 2 bases at V and 4 bases at J, with 11 bases between. The CDR3 loop spans 14 amino acids.

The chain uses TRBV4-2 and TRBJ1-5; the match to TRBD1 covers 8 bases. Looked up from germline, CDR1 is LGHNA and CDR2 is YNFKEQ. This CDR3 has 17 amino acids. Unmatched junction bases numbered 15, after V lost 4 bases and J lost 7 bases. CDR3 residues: CASSRYPDRAFGQPQHF. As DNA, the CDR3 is TGTGCCAGCAGCCGATACCCGGACAGGGCCTTCGGGCAGCCCCAGCATTTT.

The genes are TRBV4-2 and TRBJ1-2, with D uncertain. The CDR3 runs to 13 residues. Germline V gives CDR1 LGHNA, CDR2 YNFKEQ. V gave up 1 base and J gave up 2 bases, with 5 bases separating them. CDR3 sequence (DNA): TGTGCCAGCAGCCAAGGGACCAACTATGGCTACACCTTC. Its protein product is CASSQGTNYGYTF.

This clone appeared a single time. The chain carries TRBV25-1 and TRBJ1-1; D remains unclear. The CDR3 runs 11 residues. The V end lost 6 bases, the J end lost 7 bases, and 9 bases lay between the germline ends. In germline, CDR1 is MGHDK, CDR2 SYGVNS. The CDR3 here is CASSWGVEAFF. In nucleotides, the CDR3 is TGTGCCAGCAGCTGGGGAGTTGAAGCTTTCTTT.

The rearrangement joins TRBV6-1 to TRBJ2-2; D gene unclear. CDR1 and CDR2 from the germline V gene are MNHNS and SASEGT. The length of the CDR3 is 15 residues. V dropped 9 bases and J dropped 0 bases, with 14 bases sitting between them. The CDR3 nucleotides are TGTGCCAGTCAGGCTGGGGTTACGAACACCGGGGAGCTGTTTTTT. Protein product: CASQAGVTNTGELFF.

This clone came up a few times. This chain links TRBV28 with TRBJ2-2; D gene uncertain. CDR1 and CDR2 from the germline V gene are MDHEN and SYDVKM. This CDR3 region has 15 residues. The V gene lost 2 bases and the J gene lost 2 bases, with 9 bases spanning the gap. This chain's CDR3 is CASSLTGLNTGELFF. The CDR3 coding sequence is TGTGCCAGCAGTTTAACCGGCTTAAACACCGGGGAGCTGTTTTTT.